The 20 T cell receptor beta chains below come from one sample, sequenced in a study of breast tumors, draining lymph nodes, adjacent tissues. The lymph nodes were axillary draining lymph nodes from breast cancer patients. Using its own MiXCR run on the multiplex PCR reads, TCRdb lists one record per CDR3 protein. Among 200,000 or so distinct CDR3 sequences, roughly 31% were seen once, and the ten largest hold 4.3%. Material for sequencing was axillary lymph node tissue. The receptors shown here come from a female donor with breast cancer. Some clones in this sample may be carry-over from other donors' samples.

This clonotype was counted ten times or more. The chain combines TRBV7-9 with TRBJ2-3, with 9 bases matching TRBD1. Per germline, CDR1 SEHNR and CDR2 FQNEAQ (reference sequence). The CDR3 runs to 15 residues. The J segment lost 5 bases and the V segment lost 5 bases, leaving 8 bases of the junction unmatched. CDR3 sequence reads: CASSVGQGNLDTQYF. The CDR3 DNA follows: TGTGCCAGCAGCGTGGGACAGGGTAATTTAGATACGCAGTATTTT.

Details on this clonotype: One end of the junction does not line up with germline, which may come from a read error. The rearrangement joins TRBV6-5 to TRBJ2-2; D not resolved. CDR3 length: 17 amino acids. Germline V gives CDR1 MNHEY, CDR2 SVGAGI. Here the CDR3 DNA reads TGTGCCAGCAGTCACTCTACCCCAGCGCTGAACACCGGGGAGCTGTTTTTT. It yields the protein CASSHSTPALNTGELFF.

This clonotype appeared many times. The chain recombines TRBV20-1 with TRBJ2-1; no clear D gene. V was clipped by 2 bases and J by 6 bases, with 8 bases between them. The CDR3 runs to 12 residues. Germline CDR1 DFQATT, CDR2 SNEGSKA (reference sequence). CDR3 loop: CSARHEFNEQFF. In DNA form, the CDR3 reads TGCAGTGCTAGACACGAATTCAATGAGCAGTTCTTC.

This clonotype was counted a few times. This chain connects TRBV5-4 to TRBJ2-2, with D hard to call. CDR1 is SGHNT, CDR2 YYREEE, per germline (reference sequence). Trimming took 4 bases from V and 6 from J, leaving 10 bases between them. The CDR3 spans 13 residues. The CDR3 DNA reads TGTGCCAGCAGCGGACCATACGCCGGGGAGCTGTTTTTT. It codes for CASSGPYAGELFF.

About this clonotype itself: A clone one base away is much larger, so this may be a read error. The chain is built from TRBV5-1 and TRBJ1-5; D is possibly TRBD1 (6 bases). The V and J ends lost 4 bases and 10 bases respectively, with 18 bases between them. Germline CDR1 SGHRS, CDR2 YFSETQ. This CDR3 is 14 amino acids long. The CDR3: CASSLRGLGHPQHF. The DNA for the CDR3 is TGCGCCAGCAGCCTGCGGGGGCTAGGTCACCCCCAGCATTTT.

Remarks on this clonotype: An end of the junction differs from the germline gene, which may be a read error. This chain joins TRBV7-3 and TRBJ1-2, with 7 bases matching TRBD1. Per the germline V gene, CDR1 is SGHTA and CDR2 is FQGTGA. This CDR3 spans 15 amino acids. The CDR3 sequence is CASARSGSGEGGYPF. CDR3 sequence (DNA): TGTGCCAGCGCCCGTAGCGGGAGCGGGGAAGGGGGCTACCCCTTC. Variable domain in full (rest from reference TRBV7-3 and TRBJ1-2): GAGVSQTPSNKVTEKGKYVELRCDPISGHTALYWYRQSLGQGPEFLIYFQGTGAADDSGLPNDRFFAVRPEGSVSTLKIQRTERGDSAVYLCASARSGSGEGGYPFGSGTRLTVV.

There are many counts of this clonotype. The chain combines TRBV10-3 with TRBJ2-1; D is possibly TRBD1 (6 bases). This CDR3 has 14 residues. V gave up 2 bases and J gave up 8 bases, with 13 bases separating them. In germline, CDR1 is ENHRY, CDR2 SYGVKD. The CDR3 region has the DNA TGTGCCATCAGTGAGGGGGGCCCGCCCTATGAGCAGTTCTTC. It specifies CAISEGGPPYEQFF.

This clonotype has a handful of counts. V and J are TRBV7-3 and TRBJ1-1, with TRBD1 matching 8 bases. CDR3 length: 18 amino acids. CDR1 is SGHTA, CDR2 FQGTGA, per germline. Germline trimming cut 4 bases from V and 11 bases from J; bases unmatched to any gene: 24. CDR3 amino acids: CASSSTGGQGALTEVAFF. The CDR3 region has the DNA TGTGCCAGCAGCTCAACGGGAGGGCAGGGGGCCTTGACGGAAGTGGCTTTCTTT. Complete variable domain (other parts from reference TRBV7-3 and TRBJ1-1): GAGVSQTPSNKVTEKGKYVELRCDPISGHTALYWYRQSLGQGPEFLIYFQGTGAADDSGLPNDRFFAVRPEGSVSTLKIQRTERGDSAVYLCASSSTGGQGALTEVAFFGQGTRLTVV.

At least ten counts were recorded for this clonotype. The V gene is TRBV4-1, the J gene TRBJ1-2; D is undetermined. The CDR3 spans 16 residues. Trimming cost V 0 bases and J 5 bases, with 16 bases left between them. CDR1 is MGHRA and CDR2 is YSYEKL in the germline V gene. The CDR3 here is CASSQDMGTSLYGYTF. The CDR3 DNA follows: TGCGCCAGCAGCCAAGATATGGGCACCTCTCTGTATGGCTACACCTTC.

This clonotype was found many times. V usage is TRBV19 and J usage is TRBJ2-1; TRBD1 matches 7 bases. Trimming cost V 3 bases and J 0 bases; bases outside gene matches: 8. This CDR3 spans 17 amino acids. The germline gives CDR1 LNHDA, CDR2 SQIVND (reference sequence). The CDR3 region has the DNA TGTGCCAGTAGTATGGCCACAGGGGCCTACTCCTACAATGAGCAGTTCTTC. This codes for CASSMATGAYSYNEQFF.

The chain uses TRBV6-2 or TRBV6-3 and TRBJ2-7, with TRBD2 as a possible D gene (5 bases). The CDR3 is 12 residues long. The V gene lost 5 bases and the J gene lost 3 bases, with 8 bases spanning the gap. The V gene's germline CDR1 is MNHEY and CDR2 SVGEGT. CDR3 region: CASSHRGYEQYF. The CDR3 DNA reads as TGTGCCAGCAGTCACCGGGGCTACGAGCAGTACTTC.

This clonotype was seen at least ten times. The J gene is TRBJ1-6, the V gene TRBV28; TRBD1 aligns across 8 bases. V was clipped by 7 bases and J by 10 bases; unmatched bases: 12. Germline V gives CDR1 MDHEN, CDR2 SYDVKM. This CDR3 has 15 amino acids. The CDR3 spells CASTPGQAKWSPLHF. In DNA, the CDR3 is TGTGCCAGCACCCCGGGACAGGCTAAATGGTCACCCCTCCACTTT. Full variable domain (missing parts from reference TRBV28 and TRBJ1-6): DVKVTQSSRYLVKRTGEKVFLECVQDMDHENMFWYRQDPGLGLRLIYFSYDVKMKEKGDIPEGYSVSREKKERFSLILESASTNQTSMYLCASTPGQAKWSPLHFGNGTRLTVT.

Many counts were recorded for this clonotype. This sequence may be a read error, since a much larger clone differs from it by one base. Because it lacks the conserved phenylalanine or tryptophan at the end, this CDR3 is likely a read error. The chain recombines TRBV14 with TRBJ2-5, with a possible D match to TRBD2 (6 bases). The V gene lost 8 bases and the J gene lost 5 bases, with 15 bases spanning the gap. The V gene's germline CDR1 is SGHDN and CDR2 FVKESK. The CDR3 contains 13 residues. As DNA, the CDR3 is TGTGCCAGCGCCAGAGCGGGTGGGGAGACCCAGTACTCC. It is translated as CASARAGGETQYS.

As concerns this clonotype: At one end, the junction sequence differs from germline, possibly due to a read error. Written as DNA, the CDR3 is TGTGCCAGCAGTGAAAGGAGTGACACGGAAGCTTTCTTT. It encodes CASSERSDTEAFF. This chain connects TRBV6-1 to TRBJ1-1; unclear D gene. CDR3 length equals 13 residues. The germline CDR1 and CDR2 sequences are MNHNS and SASEGT.

A single count supports this clonotype. This is likely a read error, given that the CDR3 carries no conserved phenylalanine or tryptophan at its end. The DNA is omitted, as the CDR3 cannot be located on it reliably, and the CDR3 follows TCRdb's listing. V usage is TRBV3-2 and J usage is TRBJ2-1. TRBV3-2 is deemed a pseudogene. Termini included, the CDR3 measures 14 amino acids. The chain's CDR3 is CASSRRDSHNEQFL.

At least ten counts were recorded for this clonotype. This chain connects TRBV20-1 to TRBJ2-7; 10 nucleotides align to TRBD2. The CDR3 has 13 amino acids. J lost 3 bases, V lost 6 bases, and 5 bases had no gene match. Germline CDR1 is DFQATT and CDR2 is SNEGSKA (reference sequence). The DNA for the CDR3 is TGCAGTGCCTCCCCTAGCGGGAGCTACGAGCAGTACTTC. It is translated as CSASPSGSYEQYF.

The table lists this clonotype with many counts. V usage is TRBV5-8 and J usage is TRBJ2-7; D not certain. In germline, CDR1 is SGHTS, CDR2 YDEGEE. The CDR3 is made up of 14 amino acids. V was pared by 0 bases and J by 0 bases, with 7 bases between. CDR3 nucleotide sequence: TGTGCCAGCAGCTTGGATATAGGCTCCTACGAGCAGTACTTC. Its protein is CASSLDIGSYEQYF.

With regard to this clonotype: A much larger clone differs by one base, so this may be a read error. The CDR3 sequence: CASYNFLDRDGNTIYF. CDR3 DNA: TGTGCCAGCTATAACTTCCTCGACAGGGACGGAAACACCATATATTTT. This chain links TRBV12-3 or TRBV12-4 with TRBJ1-3; 7 bases agree with TRBD1. The CDR3 has 16 amino acids. V trimming: 8 bases; J trimming: 4 bases; junction bases outside the gene matches: 14.

This clonotype was counted a single time. This chain uses TRBV2 with TRBJ2-5, with 9 bases fitting TRBD1. Germline CDR1 SNHLY, CDR2 FYNNEI. The junction had 7 bases not matched to a gene; V was cut back by 4 bases and J by 1 base. The CDR3 is 16 residues long. The chain's CDR3 is CASSAPGQGLQETQYF. The CDR3 nucleotides read TGTGCCAGCAGTGCACCGGGACAGGGCCTCCAAGAGACCCAGTACTTC.

This clonotype has only a few counts. This clone may be a read error of a much larger clone one base away. The chain joins TRBV6-1 to TRBJ1-2; TRBD1 is a possible D gene (6 bases). V was clipped by 5 bases and J by 7 bases, with 8 bases between them. The V gene's germline CDR1 is MNHNS and CDR2 SASEGT. This CDR3 region has 11 residues. The CDR3 reads CASSQGFGYTF. Written as DNA, the CDR3 is TGTGCCAGCAGTCAGGGGTTTGGCTACACCTTC.